A selection of T cell receptor beta chains follows, all from one sample in a study of blood T cell repertoires in COVID-19. TCRdb's table, derived via immunoSEQ multiplex PCR, lists solely in-frame clones and lacks some. The sample records under 300,000 clones, roughly nine tenths being singletons. The sequenced sample consisted of PBMCs or T cells enriched from blood (not recorded which). These receptors were collected from a human donor in a cohort exposed to, infected with or recovered from COVID-19 (not recorded which). The donor label of this sample is uncertain. Both conserved end residues are part of each CDR3. Each record gives: V gene, D gene, clone size, J gene, CDR3 protein, CDR3 DNA. D genes are given only for firm matches. Size values are once, few and many counts, or a class for expanded clones, and some rows have none.

V: TRBV5-1
D: .
size: .
J: TRBJ2-7
CDR3: CASRAGAAYEQYF
DNA: TGCGCCAGCAGGGCAGGGGCCGCCTACGAGCAGTACTTC

V: TRBV7-2
D: .
size: .
J: TRBJ1-1
CDR3: CASSSEGGLTEAFF
DNA: TGTGCCAGCAGCTCTGAAGGGGGTCTCACTGAAGCTTTCTTT

V: TRBV4-1
D: .
size: .
J: TRBJ2-7
CDR3: CASSQVGGAPSYEQYF
DNA: TGCGCCAGCAGCCAAGTAGGGGGGGCCCCGTCCTACGAGCAGTACTTC

V: TRBV19
D: .
size: .
J: TRBJ2-7
CDR3: CASSPGVYEQYF
DNA: TGTGCCAGTAGTCCCGGGGTTTACGAGCAGTACTTC

V: TRBV6-1
D: TRBD1
size: .
J: TRBJ2-7
CDR3: CASSEALGRTGGFYEQYF
DNA: TGTGCCAGCAGTGAAGCGCTAGGAAGGACAGGGGGCTTCTACGAGCAGTACTTC

V: TRBV7-2
D: .
size: .
J: TRBJ2-3
CDR3: CASSLAAGHTDTQYF
DNA: TGTGCCAGCAGCTTAGCTGCGGGGCACACAGATACGCAGTATTTT

V: TRBV30
D: .
size: few
J: TRBJ1-1
CDR3: CAWMRGNGGGTEAFF
DNA: TGTGCCTGGATGAGGGGAAACGGCGGGGGCACTGAAGCTTTCTTT

V: TRBV30
D: .
size: .
J: TRBJ1-6
CDR3: CAWRIKGDNSPLHF
DNA: TGTGCCTGGAGGATAAAAGGGGATAATTCACCCCTCCACTTT

V: TRBV3-1/TRBV3-2
D: TRBD2
size: .
J: TRBJ2-5
CDR3: CASSRSGGKETQYF
DNA: TGTGCCAGCAGTCGAAGCGGGGGGAAAGAGACCCAGTACTTC

V: TRBV27
D: .
size: .
J: TRBJ1-4
CDR3: CASSDNGEFNEKLFF
DNA: TGTGCCAGCTCAGACAACGGTGAATTTAATGAAAAACTGTTTTTT

V: TRBV13
D: .
size: .
J: TRBJ2-3
CDR3: CASSLSQSGNTDTQYF
DNA: TGTGCCAGCAGCTTAAGCCAGTCAGGCAACACAGATACGCAGTATTTT

V: TRBV2
D: .
size: once
J: TRBJ1-6
CDR3: CASSPQRSNSPLHF
DNA: TGTGCCAGCAGCCCACAACGGAGTAATTCACCCCTCCACTTT

V: TRBV11-2
D: TRBD1
size: once
J: TRBJ1-2
CDR3: CASSLFGTGDGNYGYTF
DNA: TGTGCCAGCAGCTTATTCGGGACAGGGGATGGTAACTATGGCTACACCTTC

V: TRBV30
D: TRBD1
size: .
J: TRBJ1-2
CDR3: CAWRTPGGFYGYTF
DNA: TGTGCCTGGAGGACTCCAGGGGGTTTCTATGGCTACACCTTC

V: TRBV30
D: TRBD1
size: .
J: TRBJ2-7
CDR3: CAWSPGQGYEQYF
DNA: TGTGCCTGGAGTCCGGGACAGGGCTACGAGCAGTACTTC

V: TRBV7-7
D: .
size: once
J: TRBJ2-1
CDR3: CASSSRVGAFYNEQFF
DNA: TGTGCCAGCAGCTCCCGGGTAGGAGCTTTCTACAATGAGCAGTTCTTC

V: TRBV10-1
D: TRBD1
size: .
J: TRBJ2-7
CDR3: CASSPTGISYEQYF
DNA: TGCGCCAGCAGTCCGACAGGGATCTCCTACGAGCAGTACTTC

V: TRBV4-1
D: .
size: .
J: TRBJ1-1
CDR3: CASSQGSTVNTEAFF
DNA: TGCGCCAGCAGCCAAGGGTCGACAGTGAACACTGAAGCTTTCTTT

V: TRBV7-2
D: TRBD1
size: .
J: TRBJ1-5
CDR3: CASSTDRGGNQPQHF
DNA: TGTGCCAGCAGCACCGACAGGGGAGGCAATCAGCCCCAGCATTTT

V: TRBV4-2
D: TRBD1
size: .
J: TRBJ1-2
CDR3: CASSQEGQALYGYTF
DNA: TGTGCCAGCAGCCAAGAGGGACAGGCCTTATATGGCTACACCTTC

V: TRBV5-1
D: .
size: .
J: TRBJ1-1
CDR3: CASSPQGGDTEAFF
DNA: TGCGCCAGCAGCCCACAGGGCGGTGACACTGAAGCTTTCTTT

V: TRBV7-2
D: .
size: once
J: TRBJ1-5
CDR3: CASSLSPNQPQHF
DNA: TGTGCCAGCAGCTTATCTCCGAATCAGCCCCAGCATTTT

V: TRBV2
D: .
size: .
J: TRBJ2-1
CDR3: CASRPPLATSYNEQFF
DNA: TGTGCCAGCAGGCCACCCCTAGCGACCTCCTACAATGAGCAGTTCTTC

V: TRBV5-1
D: TRBD1
size: .
J: TRBJ1-2
CDR3: CASSLDRAYYGYTF
DNA: TGCGCCAGCAGCCTGGACAGGGCCTACTATGGCTACACCTTC

V: TRBV19
D: .
size: once
J: TRBJ2-1
CDR3: CASSIITGNEQFF
DNA: TGTGCCAGTAGTATCATAACGGGGAATGAGCAGTTCTTC

V: TRBV12-5
D: TRBD1
size: .
J: TRBJ1-3
CDR3: CASGLVLGGQAISGNTIYF
DNA: TGTGCTAGTGGTTTGGTTCTGGGGGGACAGGCGATTTCTGGAAACACCATATATTTT

V: TRBV5-1
D: TRBD1
size: .
J: TRBJ1-1
CDR3: CASRWDRNTEAFF
DNA: TGCGCCAGCAGATGGGACAGAAACACTGAAGCTTTCTTT

V: TRBV30
D: .
size: .
J: TRBJ2-5
CDR3: CAWSVYWGAHNQETQYF
DNA: TGTGCCTGGAGTGTATACTGGGGCGCCCACAATCAAGAGACCCAGTACTTC

V: TRBV5-5
D: .
size: .
J: TRBJ1-5
CDR3: CASSMTASSNQPQHF
DNA: TGTGCCAGCAGCATGACAGCTTCTAGCAATCAGCCCCAGCATTTT

V: TRBV4-3
D: .
size: .
J: TRBJ2-6
CDR3: CASSQNPGSGANVLTF
DNA: TGCGCCAGCAGCCAAAATCCGGGCTCTGGGGCCAACGTCCTGACTTTC

V: TRBV13
D: .
size: .
J: TRBJ2-2
CDR3: CASSLRRVLAGELFF
DNA: TGTGCCAGCAGCTTGCGCAGGGTTTTGGCCGGGGAGCTGTTTTTT

V: TRBV7-9
D: .
size: .
J: TRBJ1-2
CDR3: CASSLAGGWGGYTF
DNA: TGTGCCAGCAGCTTAGCTGGGGGCTGGGGTGGCTACACCTTC